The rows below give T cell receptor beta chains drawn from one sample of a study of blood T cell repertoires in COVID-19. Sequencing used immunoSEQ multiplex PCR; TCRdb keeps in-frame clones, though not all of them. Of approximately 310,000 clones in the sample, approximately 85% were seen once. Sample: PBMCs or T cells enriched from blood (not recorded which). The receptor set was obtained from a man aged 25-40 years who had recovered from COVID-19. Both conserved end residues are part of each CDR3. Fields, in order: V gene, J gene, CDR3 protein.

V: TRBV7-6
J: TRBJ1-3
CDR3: CASSPDRGTTGNTIYF

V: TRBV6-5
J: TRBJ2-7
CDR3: CASSQDSTYEQYF

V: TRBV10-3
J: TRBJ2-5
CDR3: CATGGTTRLETQYF

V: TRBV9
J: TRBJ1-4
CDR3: CASSVGGGYPTNEKLFF

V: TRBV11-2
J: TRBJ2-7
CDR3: CASSPRSGTHRLVQYF

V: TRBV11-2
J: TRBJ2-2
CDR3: CASSPTRELMNTGELFF

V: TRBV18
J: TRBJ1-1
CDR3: CASSPYGGARTEAFF

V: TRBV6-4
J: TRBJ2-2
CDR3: CAGSAEGAAGELFF

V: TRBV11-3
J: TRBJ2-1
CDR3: CASSPRTGSFDEQFF

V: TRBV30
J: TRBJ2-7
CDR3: CAWSANRGPTYEQYF

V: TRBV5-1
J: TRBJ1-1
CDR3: CASSSRTSNTEAFF

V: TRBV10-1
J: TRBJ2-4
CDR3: CASSRTRQGDIQYF

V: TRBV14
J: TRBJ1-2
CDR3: CASSSLRGLGGYTF

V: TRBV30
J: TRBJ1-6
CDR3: CAWRPQTGPSPLHF

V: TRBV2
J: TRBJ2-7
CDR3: CASSEVTWEQYF

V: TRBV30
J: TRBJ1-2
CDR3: CAWSGVVGGYTF

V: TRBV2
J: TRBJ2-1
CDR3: CASSARTSLNEQFF

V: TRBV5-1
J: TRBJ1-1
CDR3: CASSFSGEMNTEAFF

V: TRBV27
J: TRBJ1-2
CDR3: CASRSTGGGNYGYTF

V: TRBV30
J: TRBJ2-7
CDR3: CAWSGEGTSSYEQYF

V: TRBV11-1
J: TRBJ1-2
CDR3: CASSHPVSYGYTF

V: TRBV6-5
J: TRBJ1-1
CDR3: CASSLDRDTEAFF

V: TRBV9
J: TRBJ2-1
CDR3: CASGRTSGVGEQFF

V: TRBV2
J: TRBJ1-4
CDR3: CASSFDRFNEKLFF

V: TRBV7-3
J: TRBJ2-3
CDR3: CASRIRGEGDTQYF

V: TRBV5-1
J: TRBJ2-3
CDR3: CASSGNGRRVDTQYF

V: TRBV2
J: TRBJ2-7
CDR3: CASIRDRNYEQYF

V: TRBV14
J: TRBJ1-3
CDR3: CASSPPGQSGNTIYF

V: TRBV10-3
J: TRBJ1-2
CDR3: CAISETSLAGDYGYTF

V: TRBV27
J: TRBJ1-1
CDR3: CASRTGLTEAFF

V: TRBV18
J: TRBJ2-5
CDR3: CASSPLLSETQYF

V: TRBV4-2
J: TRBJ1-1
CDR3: CASSQEGANFAEAFF

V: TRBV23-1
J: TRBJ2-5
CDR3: CANTYSGGQETQYF

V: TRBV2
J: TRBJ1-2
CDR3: CASRQLSRRGYTF

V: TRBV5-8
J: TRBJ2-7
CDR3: CASSLSSQGHEQYF

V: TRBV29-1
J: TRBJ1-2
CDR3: CSVSSSGRPSNYGYTF

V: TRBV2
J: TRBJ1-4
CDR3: CASRTAEKLFF

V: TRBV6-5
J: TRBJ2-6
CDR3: CASSPTGSGANVLTF

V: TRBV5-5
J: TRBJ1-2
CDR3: CASSFAGYGYTF

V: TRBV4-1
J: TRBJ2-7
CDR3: CASSRGGSSYEQYF

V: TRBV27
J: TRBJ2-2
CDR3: CATQTSFDTGELFF

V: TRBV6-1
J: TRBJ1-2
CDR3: CASSEGGGYTF

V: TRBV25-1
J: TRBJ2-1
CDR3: CASSDLLAGGPNEQFF

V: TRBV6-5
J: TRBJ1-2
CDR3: CASTWTGLNNYGYTF

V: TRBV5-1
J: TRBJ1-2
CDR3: CASSTSGTGVRGYTF

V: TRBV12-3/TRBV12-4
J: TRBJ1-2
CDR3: CASSFALTVGYTF

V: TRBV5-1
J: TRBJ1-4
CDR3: CASREEWGVGKLFF

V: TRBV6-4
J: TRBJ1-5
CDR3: CASSALHGQPQHF

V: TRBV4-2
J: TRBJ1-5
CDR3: CASSQDGQFNQPQHF

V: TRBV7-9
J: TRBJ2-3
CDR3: CASSLLRLTGSTDTQYF

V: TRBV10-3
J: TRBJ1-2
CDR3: CAISGPPGQGDGYTF

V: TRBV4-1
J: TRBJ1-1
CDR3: CASSQADRGPNTEAFF

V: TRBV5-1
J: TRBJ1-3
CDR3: CASSPGQAGNTIYF

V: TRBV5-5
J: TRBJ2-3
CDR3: CASSLLGAGGPTDTQYF